A selection of T cell receptor beta chains follows, all from one sample in a study of shared clonotypes between healthy human individuals. Clones were read by immunoSEQ multiplex PCR, and TCRdb kept only the in-frame ones, dropping some. Of some 490,000 clones in the sample, over 70% were seen once. Specimen: PBMCs. The receptors were gathered from a woman in her thirties or forties in good health. Some clones in this sample may be carry-over from other donors' samples. Each CDR3 is given with its conserved first and last residue. Each record gives: CDR3 protein, CDR3 DNA, D gene, J gene, V gene, clone size. D genes are given only for firm matches. Expanded clones are given a class, and other clones once, few, many or no size at all.

cdr3_aa: CASSIFPGEPAFF
cdr3_nt: TGTGCCAGTAGTATCTTCCCCGGGGAACCAGCTTTCTTT
d_call: -
j_call: TRBJ1-1
v_call: TRBV19
clone_size: -

cdr3_aa: CATSRDRAGGGNEQFF
cdr3_nt: TGTGCCACCAGCAGAGATCGGGCAGGGGGTGGGAATGAGCAGTTCTTC
d_call: TRBD1
j_call: TRBJ2-1
v_call: TRBV15
clone_size: -

cdr3_aa: CSGGTRHNEQFF
cdr3_nt: TGCAGCGGAGGGACTAGACACAATGAGCAGTTCTTC
d_call: TRBD2
j_call: TRBJ2-1
v_call: TRBV29-1
clone_size: -

cdr3_aa: CASTPGAGYTF
cdr3_nt: TGTGCCAGCACCCCCGGGGCTGGCTACACCTTC
d_call: -
j_call: TRBJ1-2
v_call: TRBV28
clone_size: -

cdr3_aa: CAVRGSRSSYNEQFF
cdr3_nt: TGTGCCGTGAGGGGCTCCCGGAGCTCCTACAATGAGCAGTTCTTC
d_call: -
j_call: TRBJ2-1
v_call: TRBV19
clone_size: -

cdr3_aa: CASSMSRYDGIQYF
cdr3_nt: TGTGCCAGTAGTATGAGCCGATACGATGGCATTCAGTACTTC
d_call: -
j_call: TRBJ2-4
v_call: TRBV19
clone_size: -

cdr3_aa: CASSQTGGRYNEQFF
cdr3_nt: TGCGCCAGCAGCCAGACAGGTGGGCGGTACAATGAGCAGTTCTTC
d_call: -
j_call: TRBJ2-1
v_call: TRBV4-3
clone_size: -

cdr3_aa: CASSAGLIPGELFF
cdr3_nt: TGCGCCAGCAGCGCGGGACTCATACCCGGGGAGCTGTTTTTT
d_call: -
j_call: TRBJ2-2
v_call: TRBV5-1
clone_size: -

cdr3_aa: CASTGHHDEQFF
cdr3_nt: TGTGCCAGCACGGGACATCATGATGAGCAGTTCTTC
d_call: -
j_call: TRBJ2-1
v_call: TRBV28
clone_size: -

cdr3_aa: CASSRGQSYEQYF
cdr3_nt: TGTGCCAGCAGCAGGGGGCAATCCTACGAGCAGTACTTC
d_call: TRBD1
j_call: TRBJ2-7
v_call: TRBV11-2
clone_size: once

cdr3_aa: CASSAAHSNTGELFF
cdr3_nt: TGTGCCAGCTCGGCCGCACACTCGAACACCGGGGAGCTGTTTTTT
d_call: -
j_call: TRBJ2-2
v_call: TRBV18
clone_size: -

cdr3_aa: CAISVGQQNTEAFF
cdr3_nt: TGTGCCATCAGTGTAGGGCAGCAGAACACTGAAGCTTTCTTT
d_call: -
j_call: TRBJ1-1
v_call: TRBV10-3
clone_size: -

cdr3_aa: CARLRPPVRAGELFF
cdr3_nt: TGTGCCAGACTTCGTCCTCCGGTTCGCGCCGGGGAGCTGTTTTTT
d_call: -
j_call: TRBJ2-2
v_call: TRBV11-1
clone_size: -

cdr3_aa: CASSVAPASGAYEQYF
cdr3_nt: TGTGCCAGCAGCGTAGCTCCGGCTAGCGGGGCCTACGAGCAGTACTTC
d_call: TRBD2
j_call: TRBJ2-7
v_call: TRBV9
clone_size: once

cdr3_aa: CAWSNSRSNYGYTF
cdr3_nt: TGTGCCTGGAGTAACAGTAGATCTAACTATGGCTACACCTTC
d_call: -
j_call: TRBJ1-2
v_call: TRBV30
clone_size: -

cdr3_aa: CASSPFGYTVQETQYF
cdr3_nt: TGTGCCAGCAGTCCCTTTGGATACACAGTTCAAGAGACCCAGTACTTC
d_call: -
j_call: TRBJ2-5
v_call: TRBV28
clone_size: -

cdr3_aa: CASSLLAGGPYEQYF
cdr3_nt: TGCGCCAGCAGCCTACTAGCGGGAGGGCCGTACGAGCAGTACTTC
d_call: TRBD2
j_call: TRBJ2-7
v_call: TRBV5-1
clone_size: -

cdr3_aa: CASSWSAGGPSGNTIYF
cdr3_nt: TGTGCCAGCAGCTGGTCGGCAGGGGGGCCCTCTGGAAACACCATATATTTT
d_call: TRBD1
j_call: TRBJ1-3
v_call: TRBV11-2
clone_size: -

cdr3_aa: CASRPGLAGGQYF
cdr3_nt: TGTGCCAGCCGGCCGGGACTAGCGGGGGGCCAGTATTTT
d_call: TRBD2
j_call: TRBJ2-3
v_call: TRBV19
clone_size: -

cdr3_aa: CASSLDSRDRECVGNQPQHF
cdr3_nt: TGTGCTAGCAGCTTAGACTCCCGGGACAGGGAATGTGTCGGCAATCAGCCCCAGCATTTT
d_call: TRBD1
j_call: TRBJ1-5
v_call: TRBV7-7
clone_size: -

cdr3_aa: CASSTSGTSTDTQYF
cdr3_nt: TGTGCCAGCAGTACTAGCGGGACGAGCACAGATACGCAGTATTTT
d_call: TRBD2
j_call: TRBJ2-3
v_call: TRBV9
clone_size: -

cdr3_aa: CASSVAGVNGYNEQFF
cdr3_nt: TGTGCCAGCAGCGTAGCGGGAGTGAATGGGTACAATGAGCAGTTCTTC
d_call: TRBD2
j_call: TRBJ2-1
v_call: TRBV11-3
clone_size: few

cdr3_aa: CASSPRAPLLANEQFF
cdr3_nt: TGTGCTAGCAGCCCAAGGGCGCCGCTGCTGGCCAATGAGCAGTTCTTC
d_call: -
j_call: TRBJ2-1
v_call: TRBV7-7
clone_size: -

cdr3_aa: CASSLVFQPQHF
cdr3_nt: TGTGCCAGCAGTTTAGTATTTCAGCCCCAGCATTTT
d_call: -
j_call: TRBJ1-5
v_call: TRBV28
clone_size: -

cdr3_aa: CASSLQAGGPPYNEQFF
cdr3_nt: TGTGCCAGCAGCTTACAAGCGGGAGGGCCCCCCTACAATGAGCAGTTCTTC
d_call: TRBD2
j_call: TRBJ2-1
v_call: TRBV7-2
clone_size: few

cdr3_aa: CASSDRTRGPYNEQFF
cdr3_nt: TGTGCCAGCAGCGATCGGACTAGAGGGCCCTACAATGAGCAGTTCTTC
d_call: TRBD2
j_call: TRBJ2-1
v_call: TRBV7-2
clone_size: -

cdr3_aa: CASSCSLAIRTEAFF
cdr3_nt: TGTGCCAGCAGTTGCTCATTAGCAATTCGCACTGAAGCTTTCTTT
d_call: -
j_call: TRBJ1-1
v_call: TRBV21-1
clone_size: -

cdr3_aa: CASSSGLAGYNEQFF
cdr3_nt: TGTGCCAGCAGCTCCGGACTAGCGGGATACAATGAGCAGTTCTTC
d_call: TRBD2
j_call: TRBJ2-1
v_call: TRBV7-2
clone_size: -

cdr3_aa: CAAGTVYNEQFF
cdr3_nt: TGTGCCGCAGGGACAGTATACAATGAGCAGTTCTTC
d_call: TRBD1
j_call: TRBJ2-1
v_call: TRBV30
clone_size: -

cdr3_aa: CARSRGRGLFTARDYNEQFF
cdr3_nt: TGTGCCAGAAGCCGGGGCAGGGGGCTTTTTACGGCTAGAGACTACAATGAGCAGTTCTTC
d_call: TRBD1
j_call: TRBJ2-1
v_call: TRBV5-3
clone_size: -

cdr3_aa: CASSEFQETQYF
cdr3_nt: TGTGCCAGCAGTGAATTCCAAGAGACCCAGTACTTC
d_call: -
j_call: TRBJ2-5
v_call: TRBV25-1
clone_size: -